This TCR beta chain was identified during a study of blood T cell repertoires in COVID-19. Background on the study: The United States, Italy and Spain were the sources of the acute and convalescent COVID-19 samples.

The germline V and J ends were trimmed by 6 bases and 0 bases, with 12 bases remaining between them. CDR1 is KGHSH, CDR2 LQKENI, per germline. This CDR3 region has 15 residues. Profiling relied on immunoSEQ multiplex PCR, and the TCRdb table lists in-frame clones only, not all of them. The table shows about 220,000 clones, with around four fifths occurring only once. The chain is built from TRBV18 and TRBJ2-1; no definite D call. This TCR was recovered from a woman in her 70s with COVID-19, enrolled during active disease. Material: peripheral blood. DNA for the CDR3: TGTGCCAGCTCCCCCCGACTTAGCTCCTACAATGAGCAGTTCTTC. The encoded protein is CASSPRLSSYNEQFF.